The 26 T cell receptor beta chains listed next were all sequenced from one sample in a study of response to subunit inactivated influenza vaccine. TCRdb fed the RT-PCR reads into MiXCR, producing one record per CDR3 protein. Of under 200,000 distinct CDR3 sequences listed, approximately 12% were seen once; the top ten hold 25% to 30%. These data were also filed under a second study, of T cells expressing NK-cell markers. That study reports: The authors made TCR beta cDNA libraries by 5'RACE template switching. This switching added a universal primer site and UMIs.

The specimen was CD8+ T cells sorted from PBMCs, collected roughly 12 days after vaccination. Receptors originate from a man aged 45-65 years who received an inactivated influenza vaccine.

This clonotype was detected ten times or more. V usage is TRBV28 and J usage is TRBJ2-1; D unclear. CDR1 and CDR2 from the germline V gene are MDHEN and SYDVKM. V was trimmed by 7 bases and J by 9 bases, leaving 22 bases between them. This CDR3 has 15 residues. The CDR3 DNA reads as TGTGCCAGCAATACCAATCGGGTGGTTTCGGGTGAGCAGTTCTTC. Translating gives CASNTNRVVSGEQFF.

This clonotype has at least ten counts. The chain joins TRBV11-1 to TRBJ2-6; the D is unclear. CDR1 and CDR2 (germline): SGHAT, FQDESV (reference sequence). V was cut by 3 bases and J by 1 base, with 16 bases left in between. The CDR3 contains 18 residues. In DNA form, the CDR3 reads TGTGCCAGCAGCTTTACCCGCACCCGTTATTCTGGGGCCAACGTCCTGACTTTC. It translates to CASSFTRTRYSGANVLTF. Full variable domain (rest looked up from reference TRBV11-1 and TRBJ2-6): EAEVAQSPRYKITEKSQAVAFWCDPISGHATLYWYRQILGQGPELLVQFQDESVVDDSQLPKDRFSAERLKGVDSTLKIQPAELGDSAMYLCASSFTRTRYSGANVLTFGAGSRLTVL.

The chain employs TRBV4-2 and TRBJ2-2, with a possible D match to TRBD2 (5 bases). V was pared by 4 bases and J by 0 bases, with 9 bases between. The CDR3 sequence is 15 residues long. Germline CDR1 is LGHNA and CDR2 is YNFKEQ. CDR3 bases: TGTGCCAGCAGCCTGAGCGGACCGAACACCGGGGAGCTGTTTTTT. Encoded protein: CASSLSGPNTGELFF.

This clonotype was detected only a few times. The V and J genes are TRBV6-1 and TRBJ2-7; 8 bases are a match to TRBD2. Germline CDR1 is MNHNS and CDR2 is SASEGT. With 4 bases clipped from V and 7 bases from J, the junction kept 12 bases outside the gene matches. The CDR3 extends over 15 amino acids. The CDR3 sequence is CASSVSAGETGEQYF. CDR3 coding DNA: TGTGCCAGCAGTGTCTCAGCGGGAGAAACCGGGGAGCAGTACTTC.

The V gene is TRBV7-9, the J gene TRBJ2-5, with D maybe TRBD1 (5 bases). Germline assignment: CDR1 SEHNR and CDR2 FQNEAQ (reference sequence). V lost 1 base and J 5 bases, leaving 11 bases between the germline ends. This CDR3 contains 14 residues. CDR3 sequence: CASSLVGELETQYF. CDR3 in DNA: TGTGCCAGCAGCTTAGTAGGGGAATTGGAGACCCAGTACTTC.

Many counts were recorded for this clonotype. The chain joins TRBV29-1 to TRBJ2-1; D gene unclear. V was cut by 3 bases and J by 4 bases, with 19 bases left in between. The CDR3 covers 16 residues. In germline, CDR1 is SQVTM, CDR2 ANQGSEA. Here the CDR3 DNA reads TGCAGCGTTGATGAGGTAGTAACCCACACATACAATGAGCAGTTCTTC. It codes for CSVDEVVTHTYNEQFF.

The chain combines TRBV5-6 with TRBJ2-5, with TRBD1 matching over 7 bases. This CDR3 contains 14 residues. V was clipped by 4 bases and J by 3 bases; unmatched bases: 6. In germline, CDR1 is SGHDT, CDR2 YYEEEE. This CDR3 is CASSPGQNKETQYF. The CDR3 region has the DNA TGTGCCAGCAGCCCGGGACAGAACAAAGAGACCCAGTACTTC.

The chain recombines TRBV11-2 with TRBJ2-3, with D perhaps being TRBD1 or TRBD2 (5 bases each). The CDR3 has 15 amino acids. CDR1 and CDR2 from the germline V gene are SGHAT and FQNNGV. V was cut by 1 base and J by 1 base, with 9 bases left in between. Here the CDR3 reads CASSLGLGGTDTQYF. Written as DNA, the CDR3 is TGTGCCAGCAGCTTAGGTTTGGGGGGCACAGATACGCAGTATTTT. Filled out from reference TRBV11-2 and TRBJ2-3, the complete variable domain reads EAGVAQSPRYKIIEKRQSVAFWCNPISGHATLYWYQQILGQGPKLLIQFQNNGVVDDSQLPKDRFSAERLKGVDSTLKIQPAKLEDSAVYLCASSLGLGGTDTQYFGPGTRLTVL.

This clonotype turned up a few times. The chain has TRBV3-1 and TRBJ2-1; TRBD2 aligns across 10 bases. The germline V gene has CDR1 LGHDT and CDR2 YNNKEL (reference sequence). V was clipped by 4 bases and J by 2 bases; unmatched bases: 8. This CDR3 spans 17 amino acids. CDR3 sequence: CASSPGLAVVPYNEQFF. In DNA, the CDR3 is TGTGCCAGCAGCCCCGGACTAGCGGTCGTTCCCTACAATGAGCAGTTCTTC.

CDR3 in amino acids: CASSPGPSGSPLHF. DNA for the CDR3: TGTGCCAGCAGCCCCGGACCGTCGGGTTCACCCCTCCACTTT. This chain links TRBV13 with TRBJ1-6; no definite D call. The CDR3 consists of 14 residues. V was cut by 5 bases and J by 9 bases, with 14 bases left in between. From germline, CDR1 is PRHDT and CDR2 FYEKMQ (reference sequence).

This clonotype appeared many times. V gene TRBV12-3 or TRBV12-4 combines with J gene TRBJ2-7; TRBD2 might be the D (5 bases). This CDR3 is built from 13 residues. V lost 10 bases to trimming and J lost 7 bases, with 20 bases between them. The CDR3 protein is CATSPGPGGEQYF. The CDR3 DNA is TGTGCCACCTCCCCCGGCCCCGGAGGTGAGCAGTACTTC.

V usage is TRBV27 and J usage is TRBJ2-1; 7 nucleotides line up with TRBD2. Trimming cost V 6 bases and J 6 bases; bases outside gene matches: 8. CDR1 MNHEY and CDR2 SMNVEV come from the germline V gene (reference sequence). The CDR3 is 14 residues long. The CDR3 sequence is CASSLFGGGNEQFF. CDR3 nucleotides: TGTGCCAGCAGCCTTTTTGGGGGGGGCAATGAGCAGTTCTTC.

The chain uses TRBV7-6 and TRBJ2-7; D remains ambiguous. Germline V CDR1 and CDR2: SGHVS, FNYEAQ. V dropped 5 bases and J dropped 4 bases, with 12 bases sitting between them. This CDR3 has 13 residues. The CDR3 sequence: CASSPGPVYEQYF. The CDR3, as DNA: TGTGCCAGCAGCCCAGGCCCCGTTTACGAGCAGTACTTC.

The chain has TRBV7-9 and TRBJ2-2; TRBD2 matches 7 bases. CDR1 and CDR2 (germline): SEHNR, FQNEAQ (reference sequence). The CDR3 has 15 amino acids. V gave up 3 bases and J gave up 4 bases; unmatched junction bases: 5. The CDR3 DNA follows: TGTGCCAGCAGCTTGGTAGCGGGTTTCACCGGGGAGCTGTTTTTT. Translated: CASSLVAGFTGELFF.

The chain has TRBV9 and TRBJ2-7; unclear D gene. The CDR3 covers 13 residues. The germline CDR1 and CDR2 sequences are SGDLS and YYNGEE. The ends were cut back, 2 bases at V and 3 bases at J, with 9 bases in the middle. CDR3 sequence reads: CASSVGPGYEQYF. The CDR3 DNA is TGTGCCAGCAGCGTGGGCCCAGGCTACGAGCAGTACTTC.

The chain recombines TRBV12-3 or TRBV12-4 with TRBJ2-1; either TRBD1 or TRBD2 may fit D (5 bases each). The CDR3 extends over 12 amino acids. V was cut by 3 bases and J by 9 bases, with 9 bases left in between. The CDR3 DNA reads TGTGCCAGCAGTTTGGGGGACGGTGAGCAGTTCTTC. Translated: CASSLGDGEQFF.

This clonotype was seen more than once but under ten times. The V and J genes are TRBV4-1 and TRBJ2-7, with D perhaps being TRBD1 or TRBD2 (5 bases each). The CDR3 sequence is 15 residues long. Per the germline V gene, CDR1 is MGHRA and CDR2 is YSYEKL. Trimming stripped 3 bases from V and 3 bases from J, with 15 bases between. DNA for the CDR3: TGCGCCAGCAGCCAGGGGACGGGCGGGTACTACGAGCAGTACTTC. It is translated as CASSQGTGGYYEQYF.

This clonotype was seen a few times. The genes are TRBV4-3 and TRBJ1-1; the match to TRBD1 covers 8 bases. V was clipped by 3 bases and J by 7 bases; unmatched bases: 7. Germline values: CDR1 LGHNA, CDR2 YSLEER. The CDR3 sequence is 14 residues long. The CDR3 coding sequence is TGCGCCAGCAGCCAGTGGCAGGGGGCTGATGAAGCTTTCTTT. It is translated as CASSQWQGADEAFF.

This clonotype was seen at least ten times. This chain links TRBV29-1 with TRBJ2-1; no reliable D call. The CDR3 consists of 11 residues. CDR1 is SQVTM, CDR2 ANQGSEA, per germline. V was cut by 7 bases and J by 10 bases, with 14 bases left in between. CDR3: CSGLEGTEQFF. The CDR3 coding sequence is TGCAGCGGATTAGAAGGAACGGAGCAGTTCTTC.

This clonotype was seen many times. The gene calls are TRBV9 and TRBJ2-1; D is possibly TRBD1 (6 bases). CDR3 length: 12 amino acids. The germline V gene encodes CDR1 SGDLS and CDR2 YYNGEE. Trimming cost V 4 bases and J 8 bases, with 10 bases left between them. The CDR3 nucleotides are TGTGCCAGCAGCAGGACAGAGGATGAGCAGTTCTTC. This translates into CASSRTEDEQFF.

This clonotype was seen a few times. The CDR3 bases are TGTGCCACCAGTGATCCAAGGACAGGGTCGGAGACAGATACGCAGTATTTT. This gives the protein CATSDPRTGSETDTQYF. V gene TRBV24-1 combines with J gene TRBJ2-3; 8 positions agree with TRBD1. This CDR3 has 17 amino acids. Looked up from germline, CDR1 is KGHDR and CDR2 is SFDVKD. Germline trimming cut 3 bases from V and 3 bases from J; bases unmatched to any gene: 10.

This clonotype appeared a few times. CDR3 in DNA: TGTGCCAGCAGCCCAGATAACTATGGCTACACCTTC. Protein: CASSPDNYGYTF. The chain joins TRBV7-2 to TRBJ1-2; no clear D. Germline CDR1 reads SGHTA; CDR2 reads FQGNSA. Trimming took 5 bases from V and 1 from J, leaving 5 bases between them. The CDR3 is 12 residues long.

The sample holds a few counts of this clonotype. The chain is built from TRBV4-3 and TRBJ2-5; D unclear. This CDR3 contains 15 residues. V lost 0 bases and J lost 2, with 10 bases in between. CDR1 and CDR2 from the germline V gene are LGHNA and YSLEER. The CDR3 DNA follows: TGCGCCAGCAGCCAAGATGGTCTGGAACAAGAGACCCAGTACTTC. Protein product: CASSQDGLEQETQYF.

The genes are TRBV7-8 and TRBJ1-1; the D is unclear. This CDR3 spans 11 amino acids. CDR1 is SGHVS and CDR2 is FQNEAQ in the germline V gene. V lost 5 bases, J lost 8 bases, and 9 bases lay in between. CDR3 in DNA: TGTGCCAGCAGCCTAAGTAGGGAAGCTTTCTTT. It encodes CASSLSREAFF.

This clonotype was seen a few times. V is TRBV20-1 and J is TRBJ2-3, with 10 bases identical to TRBD2. Looked up from germline, CDR1 is DFQATT and CDR2 is SNEGSKA (reference sequence). CDR3 length: 16 amino acids. V was clipped by 5 bases and J by 5 bases; unmatched bases: 13. The CDR3 nucleotides are TGCAGTGCTGGGGATCCGGCTAGCGGGAGCTTAGATACGCAGTATTTT. It specifies CSAGDPASGSLDTQYF.

The CDR3 reads CASSQDSQGEETQYF. CDR3 coding DNA: TGCGCCAGCAGCCAAGATTCCCAAGGGGAAGAGACCCAGTACTTC. The gene calls are TRBV4-1 and TRBJ2-5, with a possible D match to TRBD1 (5 bases). This CDR3 region has 15 residues. Trimming removed 0 bases from V and 3 bases from J, with 11 bases in between. Germline CDR1 and CDR2: MGHRA and YSYEKL.